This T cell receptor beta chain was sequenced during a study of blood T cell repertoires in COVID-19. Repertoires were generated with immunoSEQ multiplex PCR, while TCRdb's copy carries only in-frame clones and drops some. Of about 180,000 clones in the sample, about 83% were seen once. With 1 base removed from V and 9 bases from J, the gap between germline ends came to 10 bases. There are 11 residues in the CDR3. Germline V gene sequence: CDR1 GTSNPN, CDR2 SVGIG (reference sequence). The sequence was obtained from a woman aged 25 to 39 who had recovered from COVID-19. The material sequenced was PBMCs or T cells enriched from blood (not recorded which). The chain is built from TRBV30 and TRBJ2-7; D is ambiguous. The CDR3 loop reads CAWSGQQTQYF. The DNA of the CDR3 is TGTGCCTGGAGTGGCCAACAAACGCAGTACTTC.